Shown below are 10 T cell receptor beta chains from a single sample sequenced in a study of spatial heterogeneity in lung cancer. TCRdb fed the 5' RACE reads into MiXCR, producing one record per CDR3 protein. The table includes 35,000 to 55,000 distinct CDR3 sequences, approximately 6.9% detected once. Sample time point: sample taken at primary tumor resection. Tumor, nontumor lung or frozen PBMC supplied whole RNA that was sequenced unsorted. The sample here was PBMCs, taken at surgery. The receptors shown here come from a female donor with early-stage non-small cell lung cancer.

The rearrangement links TRBV27 to TRBJ2-1, with D perhaps TRBD1 (7 bases). The CDR3 is 13 amino acids. V lost 6 bases, J lost 9 bases, and 15 bases lay in between. The germline V gene encodes CDR1 MNHEY and CDR2 SMNVEV (reference sequence). CDR3 region: CASRPYRGGEQFF. CDR3 nucleotides: TGTGCCAGCAGGCCCTACAGGGGAGGTGAGCAGTTCTTC.

This clonotype was recorded many times. The V gene is TRBV9, the J gene TRBJ2-1; TRBD1 aligns across 7 bases. Germline-derived CDR1 and CDR2 are SGDLS and YYNGEE. The CDR3 is 15 amino acids. V was pared by 4 bases and J by 7 bases, with 11 bases of the junction left unmatched. CDR3 in amino acids: CASSPRSGTENEQFF. In nucleotides, the CDR3 is TGTGCCAGCAGCCCCCGATCCGGGACAGAAAATGAGCAGTTCTTC.

This sequence joins TRBV20-1 and TRBJ2-7, with 8 bases lining up with TRBD2. Germline V gene sequence: CDR1 DFQATT, CDR2 SNEGSKA (reference sequence). V lost 3 bases to trimming and J lost 0 bases; unmatched junction nucleotides: 10. The CDR3 spans 16 residues. CDR3 loop: CSASEPRRGASYEQYF. The CDR3 DNA sequence: TGCAGTGCTAGTGAACCCAGGCGGGGGGCCTCCTACGAGCAGTACTTC.

In this sample, this clonotype turned up many times. The J gene is TRBJ1-2, the V gene TRBV20-1; D gene unclear. The CDR3 has 11 residues. Germline V CDR1 and CDR2: DFQATT, SNEGSKA (reference sequence). Trimming left V 8 bases short and J 3 bases short, with 10 bases between. The CDR3 DNA follows: TGCAGTTTCTCCGGGGACTATGGCTACACCTTC. Translated: CSFSGDYGYTF.

This clonotype showed up just once. A read error may explain this, as a much larger clone is one base away. This chain uses TRBV10-2 with TRBJ2-2; D remains unclear. Per the germline V gene, CDR1 is WSHSY and CDR2 is SAAADI. Trimming removed 0 bases from V and 6 bases from J, with 17 bases in between. The CDR3 sequence is 17 residues long. CDR3 DNA: TGCGCCAGCAGTGAGTCCTTAGGATTGACCTTAGCCGGGGAGCTGTTTTTT. Protein sequence: CASSESLGLTLAGELFF.

This clonotype was seen ten or more times. This chain joins TRBV6-6 and TRBJ1-2; TRBD1 might be the D (5 bases). Between the trimmed V and J ends, which lost 6 bases and 7 bases, there was a span of 15 bases. CDR3 length: 13 amino acids. Germline assignment: CDR1 MNHNY and CDR2 SVGAGI (reference sequence). The CDR3 bases are TGTGCCAGCAGCCCCTCAGGGAAGAGTGGCTACACCTTC. Encoded protein: CASSPSGKSGYTF.

This clonotype turned up a few times. The rearrangement joins TRBV5-1 to TRBJ2-5; D assignment may be TRBD1 or TRBD2 (6 bases each). Germline V gene data show CDR1 as SGHRS and CDR2 as YFSETQ. The CDR3 is made up of 14 amino acids. The V and J ends lost 7 bases and 3 bases respectively, with 16 bases between them. The CDR3 loop is CASSWGAGEETQYF. CDR3 sequence (DNA): TGCGCCAGCTCCTGGGGGGCAGGGGAAGAGACCCAGTACTTC.

This clonotype occurred many times. The V and J genes are TRBV18 and TRBJ2-3; TRBD2 is a possible D gene (5 bases). V gave up 3 bases and J gave up 0 bases, with 7 bases separating them. CDR1 is KGHSH, CDR2 LQKENI, per germline. This CDR3 comprises 14 residues. The CDR3 region is CASSPRTSTDTQYF. The CDR3 nucleotides read TGTGCCAGCTCACCCCGGACTAGCACAGATACGCAGTATTTT.

The rearrangement links TRBV29-1 to TRBJ1-1, with D possibly matching TRBD1 (5 bases). Looked up from germline, CDR1 is SQVTM and CDR2 is ANQGSEA. CDR3 length equals 12 residues. Trimming removed 4 bases at V and 6 bases at J, with 12 bases between. The CDR3 sequence: CSVARGDAEAFF. In DNA form, the CDR3 reads TGCAGCGTTGCGAGAGGGGACGCTGAAGCTTTCTTT.

At least ten counts were recorded for this clonotype. The chain joins TRBV5-1 to TRBJ2-1; D gene unclear. Deletions cut 3 bases from V and 7 bases from J, with 14 bases between. The CDR3 sequence is 14 residues long. Germline-derived CDR1 and CDR2 are SGHRS and YFSETQ. The CDR3 nucleotides are TGCGCCAGCAGCTCCTCCCTTTACGGGAATGAGCAGTTCTTC. Its translation: CASSSSLYGNEQFF.